This entry describes one T cell receptor beta chain. These data belong to a study of control samples from healthy donors and cancer patients. The method was immunoSEQ multiplex PCR; TCRdb's version includes in-frame clones alone and lacks a portion of them. Recorded here are about 210,000 clones; the top ten clones represent 2.2%. V gave up 5 bases and J gave up 10 bases; unmatched junction bases: 12. The CDR3 runs 15 residues. Germline values: CDR1 SGHDT, CDR2 YYEEEE. The V and J genes are TRBV5-6 and TRBJ1-6, with 7 bases matching TRBD1. The sequencing sample was made of blood. The origin of this receptor is a woman under 40 in good health. CDR3 region: CASSLFDRDGSPLHF. The CDR3 DNA reads as TGTGCCAGCAGTCTGTTCGACAGGGATGGCTCACCCCTCCACTTT.